The source of this T cell receptor (beta chain) is a study of T cells in Graves' hyperthyroidism and ophthalmopathy. Study-wide results and limits: Clonotypes that were expanded in thyroid above 0.001 mostly appeared in blood too. Separating ophthalmopathy from stable hyperthyroidism was achieved by a 13 V-J model.

The CDR3 is made up of 13 amino acids. Germline CDR1 reads DFQATT; CDR2 reads SNEGSKA (reference sequence). With V trimmed by 5 bases and J by 4 bases, 6 bases remained unmatched. RNA transcripts gave rise to amplified TCR beta CDR3 regions. When the TCR CDR3 underwent first-round RT-PCR, the HTBI primer set was used. MiXCR was run by TCRdb on the multiplex PCR reads, yielding one entry per CDR3 protein. This table holds 250,000 or so distinct CDR3 sequences, about 16% found once. First hyperthyroidism diagnosis is when the blood sample was obtained, before any ophthalmopathy symptoms. An approximately 10 ml volume of fresh peripheral blood provided the PBMCs. The sample holds a few counts of this clonotype. The antigen remains unidentified.

This chain links TRBV20-1 with TRBJ2-7, with 9 bases fitting TRBD1. This clonotype was obtained from a woman aged 45-65 years with Graves' hyperthyroidism that later progressed to Graves' ophthalmopathy. The sequenced sample was blood. Here the CDR3 DNA reads TGCAGTGCTCACGTCGGGACAGGGTACGAGCAGTACTTC. Encoded protein: CSAHVGTGYEQYF.